This entry lists 14 T cell receptor beta chains sequenced from one sample in a study of spatial heterogeneity in lung cancer. Indicated time point: sample taken at primary tumor resection. Each CDR3 protein gets one entry after TCRdb re-called the 5' RACE reads with MiXCR. Among tens of thousands of distinct CDR3 sequences listed, 9.5% to 15% were seen once. Sequencing used PBMCs, obtained at surgery. These receptors came from a male donor with early-stage non-small cell lung cancer.

This chain joins TRBV20-1 and TRBJ2-1, with TRBD2 matching 11 bases. The germline V gene encodes CDR1 DFQATT and CDR2 SNEGSKA (reference sequence). This CDR3 has 16 residues. J lost 7 bases, V lost 0 bases, and 8 bases had no gene match. This CDR3 reads CSARDFGASGRNEQFF. The CDR3 DNA follows: TGCAGTGCTAGAGATTTTGGGGCTAGCGGGAGGAATGAGCAGTTCTTC.

V is TRBV4-2 and J is TRBJ2-2; TRBD1 is a possible D gene (5 bases). Germline assignment: CDR1 LGHNA and CDR2 YNFKEQ. This CDR3 is 17 amino acids long. The V end lost 2 bases, the J end lost 8 bases, and 21 bases lay between the germline ends. The CDR3 coding sequence is TGTGCCAGCAGCCAATCTTCCAGGCCGTCCAGGGCTGGGGAGCTGTTTTTT. This translates into CASSQSSRPSRAGELFF.

In this sample, this clonotype turned up a few times. The rearrangement uses TRBV11-2 and TRBJ2-7, with D perhaps assigned TRBD1 or TRBD2 (7 bases each). Trimming removed 5 bases from V and 6 bases from J, with 14 bases in between. The CDR3 length is 13 residues. CDR1 SGHAT and CDR2 FQNNGV come from the germline V gene. The CDR3 is CASSTDREGEQYF. The CDR3 DNA sequence: TGTGCCAGCAGCACCGACAGGGAGGGCGAGCAGTACTTC.

The J gene is TRBJ2-5, the V gene TRBV14; the D is unclear. Germline V gene sequence: CDR1 SGHDN, CDR2 FVKESK. Between the trimmed V and J ends, which lost 0 bases and 7 bases, there was a span of 6 bases. CDR3 size: 12 residues. CDR3 coding DNA: TGTGCCAGCAGCCAAGATTTGGGGACCCAGTACTTC. Its protein is CASSQDLGTQYF.

This sequence joins TRBV28 and TRBJ2-7, with D hard to call. Germline CDR1 is MDHEN and CDR2 is SYDVKM. CDR3 length equals 15 residues. V shed 2 bases and J shed 7 bases, with 18 bases lying between them. Here the CDR3 reads CASSLRTGLATEQYF. In DNA, the CDR3 is TGTGCCAGCAGTTTACGGACGGGCCTTGCTACGGAGCAGTACTTC.

V and J are TRBV6-5 and TRBJ2-3; maybe TRBD2 (5 bases). Germline CDR1 is MNHEY and CDR2 is SVGAGI. There are 14 residues in the CDR3. Trimming left V 6 bases short and J 0 bases short, with 10 bases between. Written as DNA, the CDR3 is TGTGCCAGCAGCCAGGACTGGAGCACAGATACGCAGTATTTT. Translated: CASSQDWSTDTQYF.

This clonotype was observed a few times. The J gene is TRBJ2-5, the V gene TRBV2; either TRBD1 or TRBD2 may supply D (5 bases each). CDR1 is SNHLY and CDR2 is FYNNEI in the germline V gene. The CDR3 spans 17 residues. V gave up 2 bases and J gave up 9 bases, with 25 bases separating them. CDR3 region: CASSERPTRQNKRAQYF. The CDR3 coding sequence is TGTGCCAGCAGTGAAAGACCCACCAGACAGAATAAGAGGGCCCAGTACTTC.

V and J are TRBV12-3 or TRBV12-4 and TRBJ1-6; 8 nucleotides match TRBD1. J lost 7 bases, V lost 3 bases, and 5 bases had no gene match. The CDR3 has 15 residues. Here the CDR3 DNA reads TGTGCCAGCAGTTTCAGGGACAGGAAAAATTCACCCCTCCACTTT. Translation gives CASSFRDRKNSPLHF.

The V and J genes are TRBV7-9 and TRBJ2-1, with D possibly being TRBD1 (6 bases). CDR1 and CDR2 from the germline V gene are SEHNR and FQNEAQ (reference sequence). The CDR3 length is 14 residues. The V end lost 1 base, the J end lost 6 bases, and 10 bases lay between the germline ends. The CDR3 region has the DNA TGTGCCAGCAGCTTAGGGGGGCAGGGCAATGAGCAGTTCTTC. It codes for CASSLGGQGNEQFF.

This clonotype was counted only a few times. This chain joins TRBV7-3 and TRBJ2-2, with D perhaps TRBD1 (5 bases). Germline V gene sequence: CDR1 SGHTA, CDR2 FQGTGA. V was shortened by 3 bases and J by 4 bases, with 12 bases between the two germline ends. The CDR3 has 15 amino acids. The CDR3 region is CASSLTAGTTGELFF. The CDR3 DNA sequence: TGTGCCAGCAGCTTGACAGCCGGTACCACCGGGGAGCTGTTTTTT.

This clonotype occurred a few times. The chain carries TRBV6-2 or TRBV6-3 and TRBJ1-5; TRBD1 might be the D (6 bases). Germline V lookup: CDR1 MNHEY, CDR2 SVGEGT. The CDR3 runs to 16 residues. Trimming removed 2 bases at V and 0 bases at J, with 11 bases between. The CDR3 loop is CASSYGRGYSNQPQHF. In nucleotides, the CDR3 is TGTGCCAGCAGTTACGGCAGGGGATATAGCAATCAGCCCCAGCATTTT.

This clonotype turned up a few times. The chain links TRBV20-1 to TRBJ2-1; TRBD2 matches 8 bases. V dropped 5 bases and J dropped 5; count of bases not matched to a gene: 8. In germline, CDR1 is DFQATT, CDR2 SNEGSKA (reference sequence). This CDR3 region has 14 residues. The CDR3 DNA is TGCAGTGCTCCCCGGACTAGCAACAACAATGAGCAGTTCTTC. This gives the protein CSAPRTSNNNEQFF.

This clonotype has more than one count but fewer than ten. CDR3 region: CASSEENTRTRYEQYF. CDR3 DNA sequence: TGTGCCAGCAGTGAAGAGAATACCAGGACTAGGTACGAGCAGTACTTC. This rearrangement joins TRBV6-1 to TRBJ2-7; 7 bases match TRBD2. Trimming took 1 base from V and 4 from J; bases not matched to a gene: 10. This CDR3 has 16 residues. Germline V CDR1 and CDR2: MNHNS, SASEGT.

The V gene is TRBV28, the J gene TRBJ2-1; a possible D gene is TRBD2 (6 bases). V was cut by 2 bases and J by 7 bases, with 9 bases left in between. Germline loops: CDR1 MDHEN, CDR2 SYDVKM. The CDR3 extends over 13 amino acids. This CDR3 reads CASSLPGRNEQFF. The CDR3 nucleotides read TGTGCCAGCAGTTTACCGGGGAGGAATGAGCAGTTCTTC.